The 27 T cell receptor beta chains presented below share a single source sample, sequenced in a study of T-cell memory formation after mild COVID-19. Each CDR3 protein gets one entry after TCRdb re-called the 5' RACE reads with MiXCR. The sample includes 30,000 to 45,000 distinct CDR3 sequences, about an eighth seen only once; the top ten take 25% to 35%. The sequenced material came from PBMCs or a T cell subset sorted from them (not recorded which). These receptors were taken from a man aged 18 to 30 who had mild COVID-19 (a few samples of this study predate the infection). Cell type and time point are not known.

This clonotype occurred many times. The chain has TRBV4-2 and TRBJ1-1; tentatively, D is TRBD1 (6 bases). This CDR3 contains 13 residues. CDR1 LGHNA and CDR2 YNFKEQ come from the germline V gene. The ends were cut back, 1 base at V and 8 bases at J, with 11 bases in the middle. CDR3 nucleotides: TGTGCCAGCAGCCAAGGTGAGCAGGGGGAAGCTTTCTTT. This codes for CASSQGEQGEAFF.

There are many counts of this clonotype. The V gene is TRBV5-1, the J gene TRBJ2-7, with D perhaps TRBD2 (7 bases). CDR3 size: 13 residues. Germline V gene data show CDR1 as SGHRS and CDR2 as YFSETQ. V was pared by 8 bases and J by 5 bases, with 17 bases between. The CDR3 region is CASQVWGGNEQYF. The CDR3 DNA reads as TGCGCCAGTCAGGTGTGGGGGGGCAACGAGCAGTACTTC.

V and J are TRBV11-2 and TRBJ2-5, with D perhaps TRBD2 (5 bases). This CDR3 is built from 11 residues. The V gene lost 4 bases and the J gene lost 7 bases, with 7 bases spanning the gap. Looked up from germline, CDR1 is SGHAT and CDR2 is FQNNGV. CDR3 in DNA: TGTGCCAGCAGCTCTAGCCTGACCCAGTACTTC. Its protein is CASSSSLTQYF.

This clonotype was recorded at least ten times. The chain recombines TRBV6-2 or TRBV6-3 with TRBJ2-7; no definite D call. Germline CDR1 reads MNHEY; CDR2 reads SVGEGT. The CDR3 totals 12 residues. V dropped 5 bases and J dropped 0 bases, with 5 bases sitting between them. The DNA for the CDR3 is TGTGCCAGCAGTGTTACCTCCTACGAGCAGTACGTC. Encoded protein: CASSVTSYEQYV.

This clonotype was counted at least ten times. The chain is built from TRBV2 and TRBJ2-1; a weak D match, TRBD1 (5 bases). Trimming took 0 bases from V and 9 from J, leaving 12 bases between them. Germline V gives CDR1 SNHLY, CDR2 FYNNEI. The CDR3 length is 14 residues. The chain's CDR3 is CASSEAPGPLEQFF. For the CDR3, the DNA is TGTGCCAGCAGTGAAGCCCCAGGGCCTCTTGAGCAGTTCTTC.

Remarks on this clonotype: This may be a read error: a much more frequent sequence differs by one nucleotide. This chain links TRBV3-1 with TRBJ2-3, with 8 bases identical to TRBD1. Germline V CDR1 and CDR2: LGHDT, YNNKEL (reference sequence). This CDR3 has 12 amino acids. In DNA form, the CDR3 reads TGTGCCAGCAGCCAGGACAGGGATACGAAGTATTTT. This gives the protein CASSQDRDTKYF.

This chain connects TRBV6-5 to TRBJ1-1; TRBD1 might be the D (6 bases). Trimming left V 4 bases short and J 8 bases short, with 14 bases between. The CDR3 extends over 13 amino acids. Germline CDR1 and CDR2: MNHEY and SVGAGI. The CDR3 region is CASSSTGPGEAFF. CDR3 DNA sequence: TGTGCCAGCAGTTCAACAGGGCCCGGGGAAGCTTTCTTT.

This clonotype was found many times. The chain combines TRBV5-1 with TRBJ2-3; the match to TRBD2 covers 10 bases. This CDR3 spans 16 amino acids. The V gene's germline CDR1 is SGHRS and CDR2 YFSETQ. V lost 0 bases and J lost 3; bases outside the gene matches: 4. In DNA form, the CDR3 reads TGCGCCAGCAGCTTGGGGGGACTAGCGTTGACAGATACGCAGTATTTT. This gives the protein CASSLGGLALTDTQYF.

This clonotype was recorded a few times. The chain is built from TRBV2 and TRBJ1-3; no reliable D call. The germline CDR1 and CDR2 sequences are SNHLY and FYNNEI. V lost 5 bases to trimming and J lost 4 bases, with 6 bases between them. The CDR3 loop spans 12 amino acids. Written as DNA, the CDR3 is TGTGCCAGCAGTCAACAGGGAAACACCATATATTTT. This encodes CASSQQGNTIYF. The complete variable domain, with remaining parts taken from reference TRBV2 and TRBJ1-3, reads EPEVTQTPSHQVTQMGQEVILRCVPISNHLYFYWYRQILGQKVEFLVSFYNNEISEKSEIFDDQFSVERPDGSNFTLKIRSTKLEDSAMYFCASSQQGNTIYFGEGSWLTVV.

This clonotype was seen more than once but under ten times. The chain has TRBV5-4 and TRBJ2-3; no clear D gene. The CDR3 length is 15 residues. The ends were cut back, 0 bases at V and 2 bases at J, with 10 bases in the middle. Germline-derived CDR1 and CDR2 are SGHNT and YYREEE (reference sequence). CDR3 in amino acids: CASSLASTHTDTQYF. The CDR3 nucleotides are TGTGCCAGCAGCTTGGCGTCTACCCACACAGATACGCAGTATTTT.

This clonotype was seen repeatedly, ten times or more. The CDR3 protein is CASSLEEAGGGEQFF. The CDR3 DNA sequence: TGCGCCAGCAGCTTGGAGGAGGCAGGGGGTGGTGAGCAGTTCTTC. The chain carries TRBV5-1 and TRBJ2-1; TRBD1 agrees at 7 bases. Germline V gives CDR1 SGHRS, CDR2 YFSETQ. The CDR3 is made up of 15 amino acids. Trimming at V came to 0 bases and at J to 9 bases, leaving 9 bases not matched to a gene. The entire variable domain, with the rest obtained from reference TRBV5-1 and TRBJ2-1, is as follows: KAGVTQTPRYLIKTRGQQVTLSCSPISGHRSVSWYQQTPGQGLQFLFEYFSETQRNKGNFPGRFSGRQFSNSRSEMNVSTLELGDSALYLCASSLEEAGGGEQFFGPGTRLTVL.

This clonotype appeared many times. CDR3 sequence: CASSPAGHLNQPQHF. CDR3 nucleotide sequence: TGCGCCAGCAGCCCGGCGGGACACCTGAATCAGCCCCAGCATTTT. The chain links TRBV5-1 to TRBJ1-5, with a possible D match to TRBD1 (6 bases). The CDR3 totals 15 residues. Germline V gene sequence: CDR1 SGHRS, CDR2 YFSETQ. V was shortened by 4 bases and J by 4 bases, with 15 bases between the two germline ends.

This clonotype was counted at least ten times. The J gene is TRBJ2-5, the V gene TRBV9; no clear D. This CDR3 has 15 residues. V was trimmed by 0 bases and J by 2 bases, leaving 11 bases between them. From germline, CDR1 is SGDLS and CDR2 YYNGEE. The CDR3: CASSVASSVQETQYF. The CDR3 DNA follows: TGTGCCAGCAGCGTAGCCTCCTCCGTTCAAGAGACCCAGTACTTC.

Many counts were recorded for this clonotype. This sequence joins TRBV9 and TRBJ2-1; D possibly corresponds to TRBD2 (6 bases). Per germline, CDR1 SGDLS and CDR2 YYNGEE. The CDR3 sequence is 13 residues long. With 3 bases removed from V and 9 bases from J, the gap between germline ends came to 13 bases. The CDR3 protein is CASSGSWGGEQFF. The CDR3 DNA reads as TGTGCCAGCAGCGGTTCGTGGGGAGGTGAGCAGTTCTTC.

This clonotype was detected many times. The rearrangement joins TRBV6-4 to TRBJ2-1; 14 positions match TRBD2. V trimming: 6 bases; J trimming: 8 bases; junction bases outside the gene matches: 9. Germline CDR1 reads MRHNA; CDR2 reads SNTAGT. The CDR3 runs to 16 residues. CDR3 coding DNA: TGTGCCAGCAGCGCTGGACTAGCGGGGGGCAGTGATGAGCAGTTCTTC. The encoded protein is CASSAGLAGGSDEQFF.

This clonotype showed up many times. This chain uses TRBV5-1 with TRBJ1-2; D remains ambiguous. Germline CDR1 SGHRS, CDR2 YFSETQ. Trimming left V 0 bases short and J 7 bases short, with 13 bases between. This CDR3 comprises 14 residues. The CDR3 region is CASSLDTEGGGYTF. The DNA for the CDR3 is TGCGCCAGCAGCTTGGACACCGAAGGAGGTGGCTACACCTTC.

This clonotype has at least ten counts. This chain joins TRBV5-1 and TRBJ2-7; tentatively, D is TRBD1 (6 bases). Trimming shortened V by 3 bases and J by 0 bases, and 16 bases separated the two germline ends. CDR3 size: 16 residues. From germline, CDR1 is SGHRS and CDR2 YFSETQ. The CDR3 sequence: CASSSSAGTLSYEQYF. The CDR3 coding sequence is TGCGCCAGCAGCTCCTCGGCCGGGACACTCTCCTACGAGCAGTACTTC.

The chain combines TRBV7-2 with TRBJ2-1; D perhaps matches TRBD2 (6 bases). The CDR3 spans 15 residues. Per the germline V gene, CDR1 is SGHTA and CDR2 is FQGNSA. Trimming stripped 2 bases from V and 4 bases from J, with 12 bases between. The CDR3 bases are TGTGCCAGCAGCTTAAGGCAGGGAGGATACAATGAGCAGTTCTTC. Its translation is CASSLRQGGYNEQFF.

This clonotype has at least ten counts. The chain recombines TRBV4-3 with TRBJ1-6; D not resolved. V was clipped by 0 bases and J by 5 bases, with 14 bases between them. Germline assignment: CDR1 LGHNA and CDR2 YSLEER. The CDR3 has 17 amino acids. CDR3 DNA: TGCGCCAGCAGCCAAGATGAGGCAGGCGTCAATAATTCACCCCTCCACTTT. Translated, it gives CASSQDEAGVNNSPLHF.

This clonotype was seen at least ten times. The chain uses TRBV6-5 and TRBJ1-6; D gene unclear. Trimming left V 0 bases short and J 9 bases short, with 15 bases between. Germline values: CDR1 MNHEY, CDR2 SVGAGI. The CDR3 consists of 16 residues. The CDR3 DNA reads TGTGCCAGCAGTTACTCGGGTGGCCTGCGGGGTTCACCCCTCCACTTT. Amino acids: CASSYSGGLRGSPLHF.

This clonotype occurred a few times. The V and J genes are TRBV5-1 and TRBJ2-7; D is unclear. The CDR3 extends over 13 amino acids. Germline lookup yields CDR1 SGHRS and CDR2 YFSETQ. With 2 bases removed from V and 0 bases from J, the gap between germline ends came to 6 bases. CDR3 loop: CASSFENSYEQYF. The DNA for the CDR3 is TGCGCCAGCAGCTTCGAAAACTCCTACGAGCAGTACTTC. Using reference TRBV5-1 and TRBJ2-7 for the parts outside the CDR3, the full variable domain is KAGVTQTPRYLIKTRGQQVTLSCSPISGHRSVSWYQQTPGQGLQFLFEYFSETQRNKGNFPGRFSGRQFSNSRSEMNVSTLELGDSALYLCASSFENSYEQYFGPGTRLTVT.

In its sample, this clonotype was seen many times. As DNA, the CDR3 is TGTGCCAGCTCACTCCTCGCCGGGGGCCCATGGAACACTGAAGCTTTCTTT. Encoded protein: CASSLLAGGPWNTEAFF. The chain carries TRBV18 and TRBJ1-1; the D gene is possibly TRBD1 (6 bases). V dropped 4 bases and J dropped 1 base, with 19 bases sitting between them. This CDR3 has 17 residues. Germline V CDR1 and CDR2: KGHSH, LQKENI. Variable domain in full (rest from reference TRBV18 and TRBJ1-1): NAGVMQNPRHLVRRRGQEARLRCSPMKGHSHVYWYRQLPEEGLKFMVYLQKENIIDESGMPKERFSAEFPKEGPSILRIQQVVRGDSAAYFCASSLLAGGPWNTEAFFGQGTRLTVV.

This clonotype was seen ten or more times. V is TRBV24-1 and J is TRBJ2-3; D not certain. Germline lookup yields CDR1 KGHDR and CDR2 SFDVKD. This CDR3 has 14 residues. With 10 bases removed from V and 5 bases from J, the gap between germline ends came to 18 bases. CDR3 amino acids: CATASGTVVDTQYF. The DNA for the CDR3 is TGTGCCACTGCTTCTGGTACAGTGGTAGATACGCAGTATTTT.

This clonotype was counted many times. A read error may produce the germline difference seen at one junction end. This chain connects TRBV23-1 to TRBJ1-5, with D unclear. TRBV23-1 is identified as an open reading frame with a role that is uncertain. The CDR3 runs to 9 residues. CDR3 coding DNA: TGCGCCAGCATTCAGCCCCAGCATTTT. Protein sequence: CASIQPQHF.

This clonotype was observed once. This chain links TRBV7-3 with TRBJ2-1; D is unresolved. The CDR3 totals 10 residues. V lost 7 bases to trimming and J lost 9 bases, with 7 bases between them. CDR1 and CDR2 (germline): SGHTA, FQGTGA. Written as DNA, the CDR3 is TGTGCCAGCACCCGATGTGAGCAGTTCTTC. Translated: CASTRCEQFF.

The sample holds many counts of this clonotype. This chain links TRBV5-1 with TRBJ2-7; D remains unclear. V was clipped by 7 bases and J by 2 bases, with 13 bases between them. The CDR3 totals 13 residues. Germline V lookup: CDR1 SGHRS, CDR2 YFSETQ. The CDR3 bases are TGCGCCAGCCACCTCGACGGTGCCTACGAGCAGTACTTC. Amino acid sequence: CASHLDGAYEQYF.

At least ten counts were recorded for this clonotype. V and J are TRBV14 and TRBJ2-2; D gene ambiguous. Trimming took off 0 bases at V and 5 bases at J, with 10 bases between the two ends. Germline loops: CDR1 SGHDN, CDR2 FVKESK. This CDR3 has 15 residues. The CDR3 nucleotides read TGTGCCAGCAGCCAAGAGTCGGCAGTTACCGGGGAGCTGTTTTTT. It encodes CASSQESAVTGELFF.